This TCR beta chain was documented in a study of shared clonotypes between healthy human individuals. Across the whole study: Two women and a few men aged 18 to 49 served as donors.

The donors, healthy adults who were HIV-negative, had experienced no recent acute infections or vaccinations. Ten immunoSEQ deep assay plates were used to sequence unsorted PBMC DNA. The method was immunoSEQ multiplex PCR; TCRdb's version includes in-frame clones alone and lacks a portion of them. The profile shows approximately 480,000 clones, roughly 85% of them singletons. CDR1 and CDR2 (germline): SGHDT, YYEEEE. V lost 3 bases to trimming and J lost 4 bases, with 8 bases between them. The CDR3 is 13 amino acids. The clonotype originates from a woman aged 40 to 55 in good health. Some clones in this sample may be carry-over from other donors' samples. The specimen was PBMCs. The V and J genes are TRBV5-6 and TRBJ1-5, with a tentative D call TRBD1 (5 bases). The CDR3 reads CASSWGRNQPQHF. The CDR3 DNA reads TGTGCCAGCAGCTGGGGGAGGAATCAGCCCCAGCATTTT.